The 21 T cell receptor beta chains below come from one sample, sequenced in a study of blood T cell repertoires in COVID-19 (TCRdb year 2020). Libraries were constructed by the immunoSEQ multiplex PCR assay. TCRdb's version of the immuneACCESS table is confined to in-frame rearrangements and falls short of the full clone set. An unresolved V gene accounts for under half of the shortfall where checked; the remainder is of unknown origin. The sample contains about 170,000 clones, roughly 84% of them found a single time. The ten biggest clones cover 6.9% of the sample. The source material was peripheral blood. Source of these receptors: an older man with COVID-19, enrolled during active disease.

The CDR3 sequence: CASSAGLNQPQHF. CDR3 coding DNA: TGTGCCAGCAGTGCGGGTTTAAATCAGCCCCAGCATTTT. The chain links TRBV2 to TRBJ1-5; D is unresolved. V lost 4 bases to trimming and J lost 4 bases, with 8 bases between them. This CDR3 is built from 13 residues. Germline-derived CDR1 and CDR2 are SNHLY and FYNNEI.

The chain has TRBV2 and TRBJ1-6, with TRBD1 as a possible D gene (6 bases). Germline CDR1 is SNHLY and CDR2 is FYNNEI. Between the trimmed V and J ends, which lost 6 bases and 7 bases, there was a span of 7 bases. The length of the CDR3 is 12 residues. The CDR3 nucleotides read TGTGCCAGCAGCCAGGGGAATTCACCCCTCCACTTT. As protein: CASSQGNSPLHF.

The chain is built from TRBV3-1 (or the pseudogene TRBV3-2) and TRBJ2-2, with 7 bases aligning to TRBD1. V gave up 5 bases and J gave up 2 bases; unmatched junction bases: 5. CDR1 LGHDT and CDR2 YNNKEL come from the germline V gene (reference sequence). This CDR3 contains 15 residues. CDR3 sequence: CASSVDRANTGELFF. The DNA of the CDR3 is TGTGCCAGCAGCGTTGACAGGGCCAACACCGGGGAGCTGTTTTTT.

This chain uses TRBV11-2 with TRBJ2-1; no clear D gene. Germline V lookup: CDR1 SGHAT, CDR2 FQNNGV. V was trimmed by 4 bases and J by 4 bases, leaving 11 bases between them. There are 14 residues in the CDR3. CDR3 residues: CASSWAIIYNEQFF. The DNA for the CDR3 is TGTGCCAGCAGCTGGGCCATTATTTACAATGAGCAGTTCTTC.

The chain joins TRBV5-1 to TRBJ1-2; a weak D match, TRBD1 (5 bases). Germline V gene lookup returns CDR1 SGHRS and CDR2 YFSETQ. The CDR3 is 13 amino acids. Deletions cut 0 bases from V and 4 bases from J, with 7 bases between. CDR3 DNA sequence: TGCGCCAGCAGCTTGGATGGGGCCTATGGCTACACCTTC. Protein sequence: CASSLDGAYGYTF.

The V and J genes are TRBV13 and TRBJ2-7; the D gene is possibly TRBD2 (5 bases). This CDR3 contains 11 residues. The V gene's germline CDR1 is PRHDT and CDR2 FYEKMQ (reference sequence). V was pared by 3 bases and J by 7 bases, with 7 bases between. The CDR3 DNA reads TGTGCCAGCAGCTTCGGAGGAGAGCAGTACTTC. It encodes CASSFGGEQYF.

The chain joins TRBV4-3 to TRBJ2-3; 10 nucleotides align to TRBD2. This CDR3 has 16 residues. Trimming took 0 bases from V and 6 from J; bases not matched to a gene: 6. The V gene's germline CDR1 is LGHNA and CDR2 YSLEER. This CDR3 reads CASSQEGTSAGDTQYF. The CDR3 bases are TGCGCCAGCAGCCAAGAAGGGACTAGCGCCGGGGATACGCAGTATTTT.

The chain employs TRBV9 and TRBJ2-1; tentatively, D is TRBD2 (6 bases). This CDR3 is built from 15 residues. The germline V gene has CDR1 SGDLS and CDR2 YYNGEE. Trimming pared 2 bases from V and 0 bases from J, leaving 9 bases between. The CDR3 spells CASSVRGYSYNEQFF. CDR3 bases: TGTGCCAGCAGCGTCCGGGGGTACTCCTACAATGAGCAGTTCTTC. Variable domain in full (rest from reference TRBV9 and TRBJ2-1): DSGVTQTPKHLITATGQRVTLRCSPRSGDLSVYWYQQSLDQGLQFLIQYYNGEERAKGNILERFSAQQFPDLHSELNLSSLELGDSALYFCASSVRGYSYNEQFFGPGTRLTVL.

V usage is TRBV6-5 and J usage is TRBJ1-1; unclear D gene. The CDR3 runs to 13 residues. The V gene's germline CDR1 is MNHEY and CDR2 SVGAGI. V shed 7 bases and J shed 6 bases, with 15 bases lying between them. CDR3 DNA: TGTGCCAGCATGAGGGTGGGTCAGGCTGAAGCTTTCTTT. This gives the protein CASMRVGQAEAFF.

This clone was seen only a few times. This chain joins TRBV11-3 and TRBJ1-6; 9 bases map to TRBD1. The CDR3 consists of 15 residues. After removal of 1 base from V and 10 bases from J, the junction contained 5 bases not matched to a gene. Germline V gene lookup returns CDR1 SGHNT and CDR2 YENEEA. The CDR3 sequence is CASSLGGQGWSPLHF. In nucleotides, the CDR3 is TGTGCCAGCAGCTTAGGTGGACAGGGGTGGTCACCCCTCCACTTT.

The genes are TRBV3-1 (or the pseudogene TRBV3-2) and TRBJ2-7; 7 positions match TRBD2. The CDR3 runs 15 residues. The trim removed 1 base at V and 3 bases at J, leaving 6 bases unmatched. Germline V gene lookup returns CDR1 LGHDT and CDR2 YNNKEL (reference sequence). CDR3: CASSQAPGGDYEQYF. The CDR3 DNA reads TGTGCCAGCAGCCAAGCGCCGGGGGGTGACTACGAGCAGTACTTC.

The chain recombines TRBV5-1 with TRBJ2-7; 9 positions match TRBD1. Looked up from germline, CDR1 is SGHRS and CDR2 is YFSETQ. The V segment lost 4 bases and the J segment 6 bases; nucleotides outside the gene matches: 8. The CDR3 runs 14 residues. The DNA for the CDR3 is TGCGCCAGCAGCCAGACGGGACAGGGTGGCGAGCAGTACTTC. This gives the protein CASSQTGQGGEQYF.

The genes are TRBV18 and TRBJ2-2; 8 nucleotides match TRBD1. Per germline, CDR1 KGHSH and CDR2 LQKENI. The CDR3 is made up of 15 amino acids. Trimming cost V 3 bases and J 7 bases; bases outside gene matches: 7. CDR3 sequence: CASSPRTGKDGELFF. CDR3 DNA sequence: TGTGCCAGCTCACCTCGGACAGGGAAAGACGGGGAGCTGTTTTTT. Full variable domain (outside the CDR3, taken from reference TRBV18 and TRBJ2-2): NAGVMQNPRHLVRRRGQEARLRCSPMKGHSHVYWYRQLPEEGLKFMVYLQKENIIDESGMPKERFSAEFPKEGPSILRIQQVVRGDSAAYFCASSPRTGKDGELFFGEGSRLTVL.

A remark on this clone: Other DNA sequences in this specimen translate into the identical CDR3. The CDR3 DNA reads as TGTGCCAGCAGCCCGGGACAGGACTACGAGCAGTACTTC. Translating gives CASSPGQDYEQYF. The chain employs TRBV11-2 and TRBJ2-7; 8 bases fit TRBD1. Germline CDR1 reads SGHAT; CDR2 reads FQNNGV. The CDR3 length is 13 residues. The junction had 3 bases not matched to a gene; V was cut back by 5 bases and J by 3 bases.

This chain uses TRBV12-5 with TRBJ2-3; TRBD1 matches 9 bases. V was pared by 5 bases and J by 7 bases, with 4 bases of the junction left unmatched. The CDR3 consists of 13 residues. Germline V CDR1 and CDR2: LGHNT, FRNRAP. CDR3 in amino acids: CASGRTGVYTQYF. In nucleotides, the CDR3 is TGTGCTAGTGGTAGGACAGGGGTTTATACGCAGTATTTT.

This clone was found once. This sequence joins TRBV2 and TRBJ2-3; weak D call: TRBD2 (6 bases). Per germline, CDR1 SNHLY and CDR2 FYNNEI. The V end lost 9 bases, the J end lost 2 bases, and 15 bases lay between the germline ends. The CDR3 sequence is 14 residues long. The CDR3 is CASTLALFTDTQYF. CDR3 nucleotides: TGTGCCAGTACACTAGCCCTCTTCACAGATACGCAGTATTTT.

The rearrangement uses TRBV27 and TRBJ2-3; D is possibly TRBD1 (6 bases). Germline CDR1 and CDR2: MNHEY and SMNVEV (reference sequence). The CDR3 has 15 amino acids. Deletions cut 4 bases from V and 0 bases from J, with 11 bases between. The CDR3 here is CASSSRGVSTDTQYF. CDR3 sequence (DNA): TGTGCCAGCAGTTCCAGGGGCGTTAGCACAGATACGCAGTATTTT.

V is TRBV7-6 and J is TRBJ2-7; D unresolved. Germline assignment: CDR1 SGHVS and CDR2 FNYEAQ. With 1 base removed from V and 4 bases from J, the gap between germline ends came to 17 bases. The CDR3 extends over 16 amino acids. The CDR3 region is CASSLGSPNEQYEQYF. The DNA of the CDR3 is TGTGCCAGCAGCTTAGGGTCCCCGAACGAACAATACGAGCAGTACTTC.

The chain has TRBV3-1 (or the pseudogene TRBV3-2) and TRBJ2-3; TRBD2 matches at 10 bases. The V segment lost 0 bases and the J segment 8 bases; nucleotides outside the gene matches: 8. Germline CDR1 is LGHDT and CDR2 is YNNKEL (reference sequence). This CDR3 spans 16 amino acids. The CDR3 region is CASSQDLASGRATQYF. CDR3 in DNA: TGTGCCAGCAGCCAAGATCTAGCTAGCGGGAGAGCTACGCAGTATTTT.

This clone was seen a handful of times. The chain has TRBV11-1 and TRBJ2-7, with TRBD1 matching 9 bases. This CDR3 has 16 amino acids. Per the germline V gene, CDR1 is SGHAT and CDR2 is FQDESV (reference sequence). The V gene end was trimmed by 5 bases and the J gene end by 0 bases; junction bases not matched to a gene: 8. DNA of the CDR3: TGTGCCAGCAGCGGCGCTGGGACAGGGAACTCCTACGAGCAGTACTTC. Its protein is CASSGAGTGNSYEQYF.

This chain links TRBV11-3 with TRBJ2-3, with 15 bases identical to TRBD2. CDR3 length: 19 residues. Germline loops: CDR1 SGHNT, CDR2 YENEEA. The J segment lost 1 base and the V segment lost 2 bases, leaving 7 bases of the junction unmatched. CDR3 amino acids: CASSLTGLAGGLGTDTQYF. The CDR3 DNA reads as TGTGCCAGCAGCTTAACGGGACTAGCGGGGGGTCTCGGCACAGATACGCAGTATTTT.